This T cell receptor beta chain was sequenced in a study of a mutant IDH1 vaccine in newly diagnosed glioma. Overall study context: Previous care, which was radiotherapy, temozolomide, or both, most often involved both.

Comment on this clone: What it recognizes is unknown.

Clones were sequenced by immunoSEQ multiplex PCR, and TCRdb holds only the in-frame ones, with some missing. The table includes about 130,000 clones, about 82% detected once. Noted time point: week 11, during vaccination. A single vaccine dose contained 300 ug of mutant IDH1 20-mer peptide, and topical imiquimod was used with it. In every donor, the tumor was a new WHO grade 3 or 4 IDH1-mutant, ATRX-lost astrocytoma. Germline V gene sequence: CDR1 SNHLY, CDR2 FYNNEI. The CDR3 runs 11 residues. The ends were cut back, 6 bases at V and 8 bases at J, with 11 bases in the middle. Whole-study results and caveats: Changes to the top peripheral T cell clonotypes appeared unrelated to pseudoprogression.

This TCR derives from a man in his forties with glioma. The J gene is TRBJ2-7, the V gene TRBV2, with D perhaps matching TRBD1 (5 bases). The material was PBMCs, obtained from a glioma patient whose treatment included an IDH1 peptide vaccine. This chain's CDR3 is CASSVDRQQYF. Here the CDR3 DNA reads TGTGCCAGCAGCGTCGACAGACAGCAGTACTTC.